This is a list of T cell receptor beta chains from one sample in a study of blood T cell repertoires in COVID-19. TCRdb's table, derived via immunoSEQ multiplex PCR, lists solely in-frame clones and lacks some. The sample carries fewer than 250,000 clones, 86% recorded once. Sequenced: peripheral blood. The receptors derive from an elderly woman with COVID-19, enrolled during active disease. The CDR3 runs from the conserved cysteine through the conserved F or W. A D gene is named only where the DNA matches it firmly. Only part of the rows carry a size: once, few, many, or a class if the clone is expanded.

D: TRBD2
size: -
V: TRBV18
J: TRBJ2-1
DNA: TGTGCCAGCTCCCCCGGACTAGCGGGGATGAATGAGCAGTTCTTC
CDR3: CASSPGLAGMNEQFF

D: -
size: once
V: TRBV18
J: TRBJ1-4
DNA: TGTGCCAGCTCACGGGCAGGGAATAATGAAAAACTGTTTTTT
CDR3: CASSRAGNNEKLFF

D: TRBD1
size: -
V: TRBV18
J: TRBJ1-2
DNA: TGTGCCAGCTCACCAAGTCCGGGACAGGGGAACTATGGCTACACCTTC
CDR3: CASSPSPGQGNYGYTF

D: TRBD1
size: -
V: TRBV5-1
J: TRBJ2-1
DNA: TGCGCCAGCAGCTTGGGGACAGGGGGTTACAATGAGCAGTTCTTC
CDR3: CASSLGTGGYNEQFF

D: TRBD1
size: -
V: TRBV5-1
J: TRBJ1-5
DNA: TGCGCCAGCAGCTTAGGACAGGGTGGCAATCAGCCCCAGCATTTT
CDR3: CASSLGQGGNQPQHF

D: -
size: once
V: TRBV4-1
J: TRBJ1-4
DNA: TGCGCCAGCAGCCGCTCGGGTACAACTAATGAAAAACTGTTTTTT
CDR3: CASSRSGTTNEKLFF

D: TRBD1
size: -
V: TRBV6-1
J: TRBJ1-5
DNA: TGTGCCAGCAGTGAAGGAGGGACAGGCAATCAGCCCCAGCATTTT
CDR3: CASSEGGTGNQPQHF

D: -
size: -
V: TRBV13
J: TRBJ1-3
DNA: TGTGCCAGCAGCTTAGGCCGCGGGTCTGGAAACACCATATATTTT
CDR3: CASSLGRGSGNTIYF

D: -
size: -
V: TRBV29-1
J: TRBJ1-2
DNA: TGCAGCGCCGCAACAGGGCGTTCCTATGGCTACACCTTC
CDR3: CSAATGRSYGYTF

D: TRBD1
size: -
V: TRBV7-2
J: TRBJ1-1
DNA: TGTGCCAGCAGCTTAGACCGGGACAGGGGGCACACTGAAGCTTTCTTT
CDR3: CASSLDRDRGHTEAFF

D: -
size: -
V: TRBV29-1
J: TRBJ1-5
DNA: TGCAGCGTGGCTACTACGGTGAATCAGCCCCAGCATTTT
CDR3: CSVATTVNQPQHF

D: TRBD1
size: few
V: TRBV5-1
J: TRBJ1-1
DNA: TGCGCCAGCAGCTTTGGAGGGGGCTCCACTGAAGCTTTCTTT
CDR3: CASSFGGGSTEAFF

D: TRBD1
size: -
V: TRBV19
J: TRBJ1-2
DNA: TGTGCCAGTAGTACGGAAAACAGGGGGACTAACTATGGCTACACCTTC
CDR3: CASSTENRGTNYGYTF

D: -
size: once
V: TRBV2
J: TRBJ1-3
DNA: TGTGCCAGCATGGGGGGAACCTCTGGAAACACCATATATTTT
CDR3: CASMGGTSGNTIYF

D: TRBD2
size: -
V: TRBV6-5
J: TRBJ2-1
DNA: TGTGCCAGCAGGACCAATACCCCGGGAGGTGGTAATGAGTTCTTC
CDR3: CASRTNTPGGGNEFF

D: -
size: -
V: TRBV5-4
J: TRBJ1-2
DNA: TGTGCCAGCAGCAGTCAGGGTCAGAACTATGGCTACACCTTC
CDR3: CASSSQGQNYGYTF

D: -
size: -
V: TRBV6-5
J: TRBJ2-1
DNA: TGTGCCAGCTCTGCCTTAGCCCAGAATCGCAATGAGCAGTTCTTC
CDR3: CASSALAQNRNEQFF

D: TRBD1
size: -
V: TRBV7-2
J: TRBJ1-1
DNA: TGTGCCAGCAGCCCATGGGCAGGGGGAGGGAACACTGAAGCTTTCTTT
CDR3: CASSPWAGGGNTEAFF

D: TRBD1
size: -
V: TRBV30
J: TRBJ1-4
DNA: TGTGCCTGGAGTGTAGGGACAGGGAGGGGAGAAAAACTGTTTTTT
CDR3: CAWSVGTGRGEKLFF

D: -
size: -
V: TRBV3-1/TRBV3-2
J: TRBJ2-7
DNA: TGTGCCAGCAGCCTACGACAGGTTACCTACGAGCAGTACTTC
CDR3: CASSLRQVTYEQYF

D: TRBD1
size: -
V: TRBV6-5
J: TRBJ1-6
DNA: TGTGCCAGCAGTTACGAGACAGGGGTTAATTCACCCCTCCACTTT
CDR3: CASSYETGVNSPLHF

D: -
size: -
V: TRBV28
J: TRBJ2-5
DNA: TGTGCCAGCAGTTCGTACAGGGAACCCCAAGAGACCCAGTACTTC
CDR3: CASSSYREPQETQYF

D: TRBD2
size: -
V: TRBV6-6
J: TRBJ2-3
DNA: TGTGCCAGCAGTAACCCCCAGCGGGGGTCCACAGATACGCAGTATTTT
CDR3: CASSNPQRGSTDTQYF

D: TRBD1
size: -
V: TRBV3-1/TRBV3-2
J: TRBJ1-1
DNA: TGTGCCAGCAGCCTTCTGGACAGGGGGCATAGAGCTTTCTTT
CDR3: CASSLLDRGHRAFF

D: -
size: few
V: TRBV30
J: TRBJ2-3
DNA: TGTGCCTGGAGTGTAGGGCTAGCCAGCACAGATACGCAGTATTTT
CDR3: CAWSVGLASTDTQYF

D: -
size: -
V: TRBV7-6
J: TRBJ1-3
DNA: TGTGCCAGCGGTCGTGAGTCTGGAAACACCATATATTTT
CDR3: CASGRESGNTIYF

D: -
size: -
V: TRBV5-1
J: TRBJ1-2
DNA: TGCGCCAGCAGCTTGGTAGGGGAGGGCTATGGCTACACCTTC
CDR3: CASSLVGEGYGYTF

D: -
size: -
V: TRBV5-1
J: TRBJ2-1
DNA: TGCGCCAGCAGCGCATCAGGGAAGAACTACAATGAGCAGTTCTTC
CDR3: CASSASGKNYNEQFF

D: TRBD1
size: -
V: TRBV4-2
J: TRBJ2-5
DNA: TGTGCCAGCAGCCCCCGACAGGGCGAGACCCAGTACTTC
CDR3: CASSPRQGETQYF